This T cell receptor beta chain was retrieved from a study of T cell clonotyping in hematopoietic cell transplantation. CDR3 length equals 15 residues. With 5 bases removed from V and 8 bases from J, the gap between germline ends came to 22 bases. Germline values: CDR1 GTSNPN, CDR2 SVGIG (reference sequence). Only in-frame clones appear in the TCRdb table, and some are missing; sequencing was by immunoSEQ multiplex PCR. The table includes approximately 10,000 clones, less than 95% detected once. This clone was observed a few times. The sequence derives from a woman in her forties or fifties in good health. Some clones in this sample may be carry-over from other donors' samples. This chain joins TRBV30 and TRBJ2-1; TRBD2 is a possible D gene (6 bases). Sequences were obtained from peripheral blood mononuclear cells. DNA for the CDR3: TGTGCCTGGTCACAGAAGGGACTGAGCCGCGATGAGCAGTTCTTC. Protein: CAWSQKGLSRDEQFF.